The 6 T cell receptor beta chains below were found in one sample sequenced in a study of blood T cell repertoires in COVID-19. Here immunoSEQ multiplex PCR was the method, and the copy in TCRdb shows in-frame clones only, minus some. Altogether 75,000 to 100,000 clones are present, around 87% being singletons, with the ten largest covering 7.4%. Sequenced material: peripheral blood. The receptor set was obtained from a human donor with acute or convalescent COVID-19. The donor label of this sample is uncertain.

This clone has a single count. This sequence joins TRBV7-2 and TRBJ1-1; no reliable D call. Germline V gene lookup returns CDR1 SGHTA and CDR2 FQGNSA. Trimming cost V 2 bases and J 1 base, with 11 bases left between them. The length of the CDR3 is 15 residues. The CDR3 nucleotides are TGTGCCAGCAGCTTAAAGCTGGGCTCGAACACTGAAGCTTTCTTT. It encodes CASSLKLGSNTEAFF.

The V call is TRBV15, the J call TRBJ2-1; D may be TRBD2 (7 bases). From germline, CDR1 is LNHNV and CDR2 YYDKDF (reference sequence). With 6 bases removed from V and 3 bases from J, the gap between germline ends came to 18 bases. The CDR3 loop spans 16 amino acids. The CDR3 sequence: CATSPGGGGLYNEQFF. The CDR3 nucleotides read TGTGCCACCAGTCCCGGAGGGGGGGGGCTCTACAATGAGCAGTTCTTC.

CDR3 protein: CASKWTWTYEQYF. As DNA, the CDR3 is TGTGCCAGCAAATGGACATGGACGTACGAGCAGTACTTC. The chain uses TRBV6-5 and TRBJ2-7, with a possible D match to TRBD1 (5 bases). The CDR3 sequence is 13 residues long. Germline V gene data show CDR1 as MNHEY and CDR2 as SVGAGI. Trimming removed 7 bases from V and 4 bases from J, with 14 bases in between.

The genes are TRBV9 and TRBJ1-1; 7 bases fit TRBD1. Per the germline V gene, CDR1 is SGDLS and CDR2 is YYNGEE. This CDR3 spans 14 amino acids. The trim removed 0 bases at V and 1 base at J, leaving 0 bases unmatched. The chain's CDR3 is CASSVGQGNTEAFF. The CDR3 DNA follows: TGTGCCAGCAGCGTAGGACAGGGGAACACTGAAGCTTTCTTT.

V gene TRBV5-1 combines with J gene TRBJ1-4; D may be TRBD1 (6 bases). The CDR3 runs 14 residues. Germline assignment: CDR1 SGHRS and CDR2 YFSETQ. The V and J ends lost 4 bases and 7 bases respectively, with 14 bases between them. The CDR3 region has the DNA TGCGCCAGCAGCGCAGGGACATCGGGTGAAAAACTGTTTTTT. Translation: CASSAGTSGEKLFF.

J is TRBJ2-2 and V is TRBV21-1; TRBD2 is taken as the D call from the table, unchecked against the DNA. TRBV21-1 is listed as a pseudogene. There are 20 residues in the CDR3. The CDR3: CASSSPGLERGGGDTGELFF. CDR3 DNA: TGTGCCAGCAGCAGCCCCGGTTTAGAGAGAGGTGGCGGGGACACCGGGGAGCTGTTTTTT.